This T cell receptor beta chain came from a study of patients and donors after allogeneic stem cell transplantation. TCRdb independently ran MiXCR on the RT-PCR reads; one entry per CDR3 protein. This sample has roughly 940,000 distinct CDR3 sequences, with more than 15% found just once. Trimming pared 6 bases from V and 0 bases from J, leaving 10 bases between. Germline V gene data show CDR1 as LNHNV and CDR2 as YYDKDF (reference sequence). The CDR3 is 14 residues long. The sample taken for sequencing was blood, either unsorted or a sorted T cell fraction (not recorded which). The sequence was obtained from a human donor who was either an allogeneic HSCT recipient or a stem cell or donor lymphocyte infusion donor (not recorded which). It is not recorded whose cells these are; they may come from a transplant donor. The gene calls are TRBV15 and TRBJ2-3; perhaps D is TRBD1 or TRBD2 (5 bases each). The CDR3 DNA reads TGTGCCACCAGATCCGGGGCGAGCACAGATACGCAGTATTTT. Translated: CATRSGASTDTQYF.